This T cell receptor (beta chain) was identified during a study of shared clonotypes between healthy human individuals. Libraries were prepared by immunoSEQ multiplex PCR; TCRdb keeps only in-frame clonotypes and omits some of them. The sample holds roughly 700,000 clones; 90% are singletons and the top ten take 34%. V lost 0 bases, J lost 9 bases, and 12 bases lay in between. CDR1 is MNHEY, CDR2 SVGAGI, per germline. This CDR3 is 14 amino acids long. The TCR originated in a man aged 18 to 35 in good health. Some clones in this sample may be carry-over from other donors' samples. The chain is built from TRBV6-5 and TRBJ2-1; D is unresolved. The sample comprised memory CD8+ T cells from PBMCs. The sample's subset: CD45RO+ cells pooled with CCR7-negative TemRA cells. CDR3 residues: CASSYSLPSGEQFF. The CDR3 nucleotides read TGTGCCAGCAGTTACTCGCTTCCAAGTGGTGAGCAGTTCTTC.